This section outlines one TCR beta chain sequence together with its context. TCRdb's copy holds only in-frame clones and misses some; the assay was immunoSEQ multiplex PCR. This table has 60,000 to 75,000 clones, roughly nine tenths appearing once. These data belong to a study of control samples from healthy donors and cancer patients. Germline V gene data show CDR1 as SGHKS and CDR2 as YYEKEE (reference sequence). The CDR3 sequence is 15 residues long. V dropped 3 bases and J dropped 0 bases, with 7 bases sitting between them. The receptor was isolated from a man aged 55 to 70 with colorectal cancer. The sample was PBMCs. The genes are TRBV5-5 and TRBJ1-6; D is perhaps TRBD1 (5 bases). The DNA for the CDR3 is TGTGCCAGCAGCTCCGACAGCTCCTATAATTCACCCCTCCACTTT. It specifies CASSSDSSYNSPLHF.